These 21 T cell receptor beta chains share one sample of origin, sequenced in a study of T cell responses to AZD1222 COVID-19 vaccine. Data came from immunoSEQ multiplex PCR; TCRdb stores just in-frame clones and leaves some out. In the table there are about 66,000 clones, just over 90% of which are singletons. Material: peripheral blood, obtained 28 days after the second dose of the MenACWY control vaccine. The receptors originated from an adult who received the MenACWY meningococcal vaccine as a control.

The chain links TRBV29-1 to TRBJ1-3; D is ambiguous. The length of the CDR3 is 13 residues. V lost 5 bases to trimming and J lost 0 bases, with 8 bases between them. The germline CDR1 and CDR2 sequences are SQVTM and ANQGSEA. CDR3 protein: CSVISNSGNTIYF. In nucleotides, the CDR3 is TGCAGCGTTATCTCGAACTCTGGAAACACCATATATTTT.

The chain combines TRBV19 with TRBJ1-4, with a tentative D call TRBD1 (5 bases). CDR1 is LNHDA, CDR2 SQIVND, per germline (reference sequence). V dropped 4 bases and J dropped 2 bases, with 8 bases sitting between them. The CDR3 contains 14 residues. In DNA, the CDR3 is TGTGCCAGTAGTACAGGGAGGACTAATGAAAAACTGTTTTTT. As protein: CASSTGRTNEKLFF.

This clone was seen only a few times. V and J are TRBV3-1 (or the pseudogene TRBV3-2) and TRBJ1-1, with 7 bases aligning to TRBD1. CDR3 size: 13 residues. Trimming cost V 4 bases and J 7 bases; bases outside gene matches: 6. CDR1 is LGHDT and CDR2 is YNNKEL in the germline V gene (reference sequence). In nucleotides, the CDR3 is TGTGCCAGCAGCCCCGGGACAGCCCTTGAAGCTTTCTTT. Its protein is CASSPGTALEAFF.

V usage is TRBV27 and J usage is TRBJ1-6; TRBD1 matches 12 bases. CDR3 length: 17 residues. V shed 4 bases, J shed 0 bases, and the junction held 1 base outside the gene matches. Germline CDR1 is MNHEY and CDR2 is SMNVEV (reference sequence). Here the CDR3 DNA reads TGTGCCAGCAGTTGGGGACAGGGGGCCTCCTATAATTCACCCCTCCACTTT. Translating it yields CASSWGQGASYNSPLHF.

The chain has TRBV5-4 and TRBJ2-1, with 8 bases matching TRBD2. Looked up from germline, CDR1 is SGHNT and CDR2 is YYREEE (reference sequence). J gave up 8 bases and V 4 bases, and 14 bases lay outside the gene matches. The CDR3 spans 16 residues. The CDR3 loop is CASSPGGTRGKYEQFF. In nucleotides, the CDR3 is TGTGCCAGCAGCCCCGGAGGGACTAGGGGCAAATATGAGCAGTTCTTC.

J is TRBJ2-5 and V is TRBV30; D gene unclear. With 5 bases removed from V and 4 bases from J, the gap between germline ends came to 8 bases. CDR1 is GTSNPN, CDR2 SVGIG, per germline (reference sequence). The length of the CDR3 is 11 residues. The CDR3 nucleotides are TGTGCCTGGGACATGGGAGAGACCCAGTACTTC. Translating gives CAWDMGETQYF.

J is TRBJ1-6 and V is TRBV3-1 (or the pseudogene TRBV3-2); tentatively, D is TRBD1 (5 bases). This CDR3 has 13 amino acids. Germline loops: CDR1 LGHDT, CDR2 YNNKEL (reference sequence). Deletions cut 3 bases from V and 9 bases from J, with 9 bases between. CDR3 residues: CASSQGLASPLHF. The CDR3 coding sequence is TGTGCCAGCAGCCAGGGGCTGGCTTCACCCCTCCACTTT.

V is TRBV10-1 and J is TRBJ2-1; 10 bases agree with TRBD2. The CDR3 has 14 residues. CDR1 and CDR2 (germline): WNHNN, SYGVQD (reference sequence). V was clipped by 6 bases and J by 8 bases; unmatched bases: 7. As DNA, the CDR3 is TGCGCCAGCAGCAGGAGCGGGAGGGCCGATGAGCAGTTCTTC. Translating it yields CASSRSGRADEQFF.

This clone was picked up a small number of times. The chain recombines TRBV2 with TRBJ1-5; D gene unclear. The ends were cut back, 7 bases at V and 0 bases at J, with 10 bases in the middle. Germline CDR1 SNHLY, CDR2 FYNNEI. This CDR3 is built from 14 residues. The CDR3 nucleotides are TGTGCCAGCACCCGAGAGTATAGCAATCAGCCCCAGCATTTT. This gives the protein CASTREYSNQPQHF. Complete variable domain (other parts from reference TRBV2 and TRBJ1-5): EPEVTQTPSHQVTQMGQEVILRCVPISNHLYFYWYRQILGQKVEFLVSFYNNEISEKSEIFDDQFSVERPDGSNFTLKIRSTKLEDSAMYFCASTREYSNQPQHFGDGTRLSIL.

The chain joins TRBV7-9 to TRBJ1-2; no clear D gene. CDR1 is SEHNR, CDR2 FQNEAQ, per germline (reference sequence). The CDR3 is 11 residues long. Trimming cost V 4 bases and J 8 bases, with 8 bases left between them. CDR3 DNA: TGTGCCAGCAGCTACGCTACGGGCTACACCTTC. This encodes CASSYATGYTF.

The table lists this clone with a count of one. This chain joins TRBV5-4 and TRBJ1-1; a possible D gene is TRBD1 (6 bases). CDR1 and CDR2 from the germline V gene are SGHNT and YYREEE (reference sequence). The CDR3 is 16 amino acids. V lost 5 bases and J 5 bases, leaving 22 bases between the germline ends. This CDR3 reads CASSSPPSGAGTEAFF. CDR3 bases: TGTGCCAGCAGTTCCCCCCCATCAGGGGCCGGGACTGAAGCTTTCTTT. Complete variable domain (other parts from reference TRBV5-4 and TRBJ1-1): ETGVTQSPTHLIKTRGQQVTLRCSSQSGHNTVSWYQQALGQGPQFIFQYYREEENGRGNFPPRFSGLQFPNYSSELNVNALELDDSALYLCASSSPPSGAGTEAFFGQGTRLTVV.

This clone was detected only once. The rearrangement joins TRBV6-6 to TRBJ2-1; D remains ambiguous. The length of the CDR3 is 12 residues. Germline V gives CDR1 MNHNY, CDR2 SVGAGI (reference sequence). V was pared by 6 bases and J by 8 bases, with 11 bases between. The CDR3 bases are TGTGCCAGCAGCCCCAGTTCGGATGAGCAGTTCTTC. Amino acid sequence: CASSPSSDEQFF.

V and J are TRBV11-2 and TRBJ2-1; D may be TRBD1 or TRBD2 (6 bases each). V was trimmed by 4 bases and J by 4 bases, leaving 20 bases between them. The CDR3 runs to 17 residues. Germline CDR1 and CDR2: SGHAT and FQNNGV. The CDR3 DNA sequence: TGTGCCAGCAGCTCCAGGGGAGCGGGCCGAACTTACAATGAGCAGTTCTTC. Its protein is CASSSRGAGRTYNEQFF.

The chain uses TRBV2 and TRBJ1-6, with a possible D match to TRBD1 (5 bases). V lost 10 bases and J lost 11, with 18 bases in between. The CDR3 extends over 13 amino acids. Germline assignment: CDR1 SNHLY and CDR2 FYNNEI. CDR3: CANRDVPDTPLHF. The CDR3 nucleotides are TGTGCCAACAGAGACGTACCGGACACACCCCTCCACTTT.

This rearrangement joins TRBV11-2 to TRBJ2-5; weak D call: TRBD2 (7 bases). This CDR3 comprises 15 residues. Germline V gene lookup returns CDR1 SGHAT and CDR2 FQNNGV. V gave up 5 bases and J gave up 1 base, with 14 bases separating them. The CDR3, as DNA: TGTGCCAGCAGCCTAGGGGGGGCAAGCCAAGAGACCCAGTACTTC. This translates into CASSLGGASQETQYF. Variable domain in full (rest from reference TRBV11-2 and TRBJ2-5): EAGVAQSPRYKIIEKRQSVAFWCNPISGHATLYWYQQILGQGPKLLIQFQNNGVVDDSQLPKDRFSAERLKGVDSTLKIQPAKLEDSAVYLCASSLGGASQETQYFGPGTRLLVL.

CDR3 sequence reads: CASSPKGGIQPQHF. CDR3 coding DNA: TGCGCCAGCAGCCCCAAGGGGGGTATTCAGCCCCAGCATTTT. The rearrangement joins TRBV4-3 to TRBJ1-5; tentatively, D is TRBD1 (6 bases). The CDR3 runs to 14 residues. Looked up from germline, CDR1 is LGHNA and CDR2 is YSLEER. The V end lost 4 bases, the J end lost 6 bases, and 13 bases lay between the germline ends.

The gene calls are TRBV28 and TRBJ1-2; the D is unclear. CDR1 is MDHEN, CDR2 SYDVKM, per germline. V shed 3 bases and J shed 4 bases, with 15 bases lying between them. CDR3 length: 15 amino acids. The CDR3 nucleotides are TGTGCCAGCAGTTTGGTGGGTGCCGGGTCCTATGGCTACACCTTC. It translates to CASSLVGAGSYGYTF.

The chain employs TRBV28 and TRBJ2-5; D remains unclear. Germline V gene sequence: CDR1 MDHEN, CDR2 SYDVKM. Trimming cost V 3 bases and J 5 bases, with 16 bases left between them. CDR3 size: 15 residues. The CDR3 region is CASSLGAVQQETQYF. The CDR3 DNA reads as TGTGCCAGCAGTTTGGGCGCGGTCCAGCAGGAGACCCAGTACTTC.

The CDR3 loop is CASSGSGTEVFNYGYTF. For the CDR3, the DNA is TGTGCCAGCAGTGGCTCCGGGACTGAGGTGTTCAACTATGGCTACACCTTC. This chain links TRBV6-1 with TRBJ1-2; D possibly corresponds to TRBD1 (5 bases). V was trimmed by 4 bases and J by 2 bases, leaving 20 bases between them. CDR1 is MNHNS and CDR2 is SASEGT in the germline V gene. The CDR3 has 17 residues.

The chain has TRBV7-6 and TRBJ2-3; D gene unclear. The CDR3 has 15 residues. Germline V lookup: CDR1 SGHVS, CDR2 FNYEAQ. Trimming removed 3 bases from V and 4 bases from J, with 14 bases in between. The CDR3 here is CASSLNGVVADTQYF. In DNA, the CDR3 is TGTGCCAGCAGCTTGAATGGGGTTGTAGCAGATACGCAGTATTTT.

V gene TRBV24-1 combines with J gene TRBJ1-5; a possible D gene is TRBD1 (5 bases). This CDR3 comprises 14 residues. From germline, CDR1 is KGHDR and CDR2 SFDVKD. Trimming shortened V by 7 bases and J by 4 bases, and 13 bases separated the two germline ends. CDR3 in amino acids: CATSEGGANQPQHF. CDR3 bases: TGTGCCACCAGCGAGGGAGGGGCGAATCAGCCCCAGCATTTT.